These 9 T cell receptor beta chains were all obtained from the same sample, sequenced in a study of OX40 agonist ivuxolimab in advanced cancers. The protocol was immunoSEQ multiplex PCR, while the TCRdb copy is restricted to in-frame clones and leaves out a portion. Among tens of thousands of clones, about 90% were seen once, and the ten largest hold 0.33%. The sequenced sample was CD4+ or CD8+ T cells sorted from blood, obtained in a trial of the OX40 agonist ivuxolimab. These receptors were taken from an adult with an advanced solid tumor such as melanoma, head and neck, liver or kidney cancer.

J is TRBJ1-1 and V is TRBV5-1; TRBD1 might be the D (6 bases). The germline V gene has CDR1 SGHRS and CDR2 YFSETQ. This CDR3 has 17 residues. V lost 0 bases and J 1 base, leaving 16 bases between the germline ends. The CDR3 DNA reads TGCGCCAGCAGCTTGGCCTTGCAGGGGTCTGCGAACACTGAAGCTTTCTTT. Translating gives CASSLALQGSANTEAFF.

CDR3 sequence reads: CASSLNQAEMVDTQYF. The DNA of the CDR3 is TGCGCCAGCAGCCTAAACCAAGCGGAGATGGTAGATACGCAGTATTTT. The chain employs TRBV4-1 and TRBJ2-3, with D maybe TRBD2 (5 bases). CDR3 length equals 16 residues. Germline V CDR1 and CDR2: MGHRA, YSYEKL. Trimming shortened V by 4 bases and J by 5 bases, and 19 bases separated the two germline ends.

The chain links TRBV2 to TRBJ1-6, with TRBD1 identical over 8 bases. V shed 10 bases, J shed 3 bases, and the junction held 2 bases outside the gene matches. The CDR3 consists of 13 residues. The V gene's germline CDR1 is SNHLY and CDR2 FYNNEI. The CDR3 loop reads CATGQGYNSPLHF. CDR3 DNA sequence: TGTGCCACCGGACAGGGCTATAATTCACCCCTCCACTTT.

The V call is TRBV21-1, the J call TRBJ2-7; no check of the table's D call, TRBD1, against the DNA was made. TRBV21-1 is deemed a pseudogene. CDR3 length: 16 residues. The DNA of the CDR3 is TGTGCCAGCAGCAAAGAGGCGGGACAGGGAATGTACGAGCAGTACTTC. Translated, it gives CASSKEAGQGMYEQYF.

The chain joins TRBV7-9 to TRBJ2-7, with D possibly called TRBD1 or TRBD2 (6 bases each). The germline V gene has CDR1 SEHNR and CDR2 FQNEAQ (reference sequence). The CDR3 is 16 amino acids. V lost 2 bases to trimming and J lost 3 bases, with 17 bases between them. CDR3 nucleotide sequence: TGTGCCAGCAGCTTACTCAAAGGGGGGAAGTTCTACGAGCAGTACGTC. Encoded protein: CASSLLKGGKFYEQYV.

The chain has TRBV7-8 and TRBJ2-1, with D unresolved. Germline CDR1 is SGHVS and CDR2 is FQNEAQ. The CDR3 is made up of 16 amino acids. The V gene lost 1 base and the J gene lost 0 bases, with 10 bases spanning the gap. CDR3 bases: TGTGCCAGCAGCTTAGTGGACGGGCGCTCCTACAATGAGCAGTTCTTC. Its translation is CASSLVDGRSYNEQFF.

The genes are TRBV5-1 and TRBJ2-7; TRBD2 matches at 9 bases. The CDR3 loop spans 14 amino acids. V was clipped by 0 bases and J by 12 bases; unmatched bases: 10. CDR1 is SGHRS, CDR2 YFSETQ, per germline. CDR3 DNA: TGCGCCAGCAGCTTGGCCTCGGCTAGCGGGGACCGGTACTTC. Protein: CASSLASASGDRYF.

The rearrangement links TRBV19 to TRBJ2-1; TRBD1 matches at 10 bases. V was clipped by 7 bases and J by 6 bases; unmatched bases: 6. The CDR3 extends over 14 amino acids. The germline V gene encodes CDR1 LNHDA and CDR2 SQIVND (reference sequence). The CDR3 nucleotides are TGTGCCAGTACTCGACAGGGGGCGGTCAATGAGCAGTTCTTC. It encodes CASTRQGAVNEQFF.

This chain connects TRBV5-4 to TRBJ1-3; 7 bases line up with TRBD1. This CDR3 comprises 16 residues. Germline assignment: CDR1 SGHNT and CDR2 YYREEE (reference sequence). Losses at the gene ends were 4 bases for V and 2 bases for J; bases not matched to a gene: 9. DNA for the CDR3: TGTGCCAGCAGCGTTAACAGGGGTAGTCCTGGAAACACCATATATTTT. Its translation: CASSVNRGSPGNTIYF.